The present T cell receptor beta chain was sequenced within a study of neoadjuvant anti-PD-1 for oral cavity cancer. Study information: Most patients had three to four biweekly doses of 3 mg/kg nivolumab before resection.

V shed 0 bases and J 6 bases; nucleotides not matched to a gene: 0. The germline V gene encodes CDR1 SGHRS and CDR2 YFSETQ. This CDR3 region has 12 residues. Blood libraries mostly used approximately 0.5 ug genomic DNA, six replicates each. The protocol was immunoSEQ multiplex PCR, while the TCRdb copy is restricted to in-frame clones and leaves out a portion. Of roughly 15,000 clones in the sample, 50% to 65% were seen once. This clone was counted a few times. The same CDR3 is also encoded by other DNA sequences in this sample. These newly diagnosed stage II-IVA oral cavity squamous cell carcinoma patients had no prior systemic or radiation treatment.

V gene TRBV5-1 combines with J gene TRBJ2-7, with 7 bases fitting TRBD2. This specimen consisted of PBMCs, obtained before nivolumab (anti-PD-1) treatment. The TCR was taken from a person aged 35-79 years with oral cavity squamous cell carcinoma. In DNA form, the CDR3 reads TGCGCCAGCAGCTTGGCGGGAGGCGAGCAGTACTTC. It is translated as CASSLAGGEQYF.